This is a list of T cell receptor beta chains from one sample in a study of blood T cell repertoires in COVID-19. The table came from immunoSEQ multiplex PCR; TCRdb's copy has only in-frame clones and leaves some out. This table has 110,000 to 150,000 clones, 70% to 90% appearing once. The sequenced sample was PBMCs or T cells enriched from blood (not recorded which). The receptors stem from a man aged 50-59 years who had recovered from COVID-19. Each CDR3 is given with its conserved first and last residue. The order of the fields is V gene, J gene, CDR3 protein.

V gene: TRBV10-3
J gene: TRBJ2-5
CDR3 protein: CAISEVQGGETQYF

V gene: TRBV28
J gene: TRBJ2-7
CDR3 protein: CASRMTASGSYEQYF

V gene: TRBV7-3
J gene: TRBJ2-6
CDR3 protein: CASGRPGANVLTF

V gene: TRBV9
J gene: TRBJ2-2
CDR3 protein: CASSTGTWVTGELFF

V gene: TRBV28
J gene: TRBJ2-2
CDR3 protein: CASNQRGTGHTGELFF

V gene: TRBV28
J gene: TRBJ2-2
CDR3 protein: CASSPGQIESGELFF

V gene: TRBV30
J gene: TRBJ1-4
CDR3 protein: CAWSGSQGAYEKLFF

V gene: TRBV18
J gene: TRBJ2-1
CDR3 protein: CASSPPGQANEQFF

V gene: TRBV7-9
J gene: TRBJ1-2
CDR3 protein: CASSLDEAPFIDGYTF

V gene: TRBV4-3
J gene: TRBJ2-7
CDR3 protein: CASSQDTTEEVYEQYF

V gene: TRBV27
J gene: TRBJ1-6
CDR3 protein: CASSLGQNSPLHF

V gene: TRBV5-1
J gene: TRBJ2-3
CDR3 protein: CASSLGTGGTDTQYF

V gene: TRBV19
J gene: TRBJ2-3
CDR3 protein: CASSTRTGPVTDTQYF

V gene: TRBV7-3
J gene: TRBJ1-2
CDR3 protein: CASSLDRGYGYTF

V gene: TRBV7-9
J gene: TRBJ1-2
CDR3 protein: CASGLSGYYGYTF

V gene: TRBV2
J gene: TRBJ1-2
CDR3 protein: CASRTAPQGAGGYTF

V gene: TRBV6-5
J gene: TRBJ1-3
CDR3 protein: CASGFGGSSGNTIYF

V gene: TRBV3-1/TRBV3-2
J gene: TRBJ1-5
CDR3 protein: CASSPDRVNQPQHF

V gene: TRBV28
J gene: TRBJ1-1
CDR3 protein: CASSADGGLNTEAFF

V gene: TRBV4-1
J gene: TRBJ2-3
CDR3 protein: CASSQAPGLAGWKDTQYF

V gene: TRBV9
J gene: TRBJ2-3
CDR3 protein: CASSPGITDTQYF

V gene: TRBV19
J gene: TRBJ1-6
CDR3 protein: CASSIATVSYNSPLHF

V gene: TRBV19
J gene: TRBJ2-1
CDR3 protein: CASMSHRGSSYNEQFF

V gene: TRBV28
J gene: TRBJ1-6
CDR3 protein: CASSLGSSYNSPLHF

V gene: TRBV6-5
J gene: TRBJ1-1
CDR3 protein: CASSSEGGLDTEAFF

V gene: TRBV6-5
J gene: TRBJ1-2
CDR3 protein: CASSIQGSGIYGYTF

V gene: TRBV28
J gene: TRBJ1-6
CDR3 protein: CASSTPGGRGSPLHF

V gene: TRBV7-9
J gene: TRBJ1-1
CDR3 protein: CASSPGEKAFF

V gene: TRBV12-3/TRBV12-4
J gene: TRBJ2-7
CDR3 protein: CASSRGHYEQYF

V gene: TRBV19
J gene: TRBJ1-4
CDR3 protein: CASSADNYEKLFF

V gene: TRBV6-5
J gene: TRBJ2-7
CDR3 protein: CASSYSMNRDHEQYF

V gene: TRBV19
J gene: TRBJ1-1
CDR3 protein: CASNFGRRQPEAFF

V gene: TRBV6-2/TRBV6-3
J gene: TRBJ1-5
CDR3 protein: CASSYIAGGNQPQHF

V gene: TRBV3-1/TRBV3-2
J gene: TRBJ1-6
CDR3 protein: CASSQDKGARVFYSYNSPLHF

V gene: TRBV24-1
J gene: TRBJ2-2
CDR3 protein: CATSPAGTGGTLNTGELFF